This T cell receptor beta chain was profiled in a study of T cell repertoires in cytomegalovirus infection. Germline CDR1 SGHTA, CDR2 FQGNSA. The CDR3 consists of 13 residues. V lost 1 base and J lost 4, with 8 bases in between. TCRdb independently ran MiXCR on the reads; one entry per CDR3 protein. The table includes tens of thousands of distinct CDR3 sequences, around 3.8% detected once. This clonotype occurred many times. Its specificity is unknown. General observations from the study: Ex vivo, HLA-C-restricted CMV-specific TCR beta clonotypes prevailed over the rest of the response.

This receptor was taken from a human donor in good health (CMV status not recorded). Some clones in this sample may be carry-over from other donors' samples. The V and J genes are TRBV7-2 and TRBJ2-7; D may be TRBD2 (5 bases). The source material was PBMCs. The CDR3 DNA reads TGTGCCAGCAGCTTAGGGACGGGGTACGAGCAGTACTTC. This encodes CASSLGTGYEQYF.